The 5 T cell receptor beta chains listed next were all sequenced from one sample in a study of cytomegalovirus exposure and HLA in healthy donors. This PCR relied on a set of 60 Vbeta primers and 13 Jbeta primers. The assay was immunoSEQ multiplex PCR, and TCRdb's table has in-frame clones only and misses some. The data contain roughly 98,000 clones, 80% to 90% of them seen just once; the ten biggest clones take up approximately 1.4%. The sample consisted of PBMCs. These receptors all come from a man aged 40-49 years in good health and CMV-seronegative.

V usage is TRBV28 and J usage is TRBJ2-2, with 7 bases matching TRBD2. CDR3 length: 14 residues. V shed 2 bases, J shed 4 bases, and the junction held 1 base outside the gene matches. From germline, CDR1 is MDHEN and CDR2 SYDVKM. The CDR3 reads CASSLRGVTGELFF. The CDR3 DNA reads TGTGCCAGCAGTTTACGGGGGGTCACCGGGGAGCTGTTTTTT.

The rearrangement joins TRBV6-1 to TRBJ2-7; D might be TRBD1 (5 bases). V was trimmed by 5 bases and J by 4 bases, leaving 12 bases between them. From germline, CDR1 is MNHNS and CDR2 SASEGT. This CDR3 has 13 residues. CDR3 protein: CASSQTDRYEQYF. CDR3 DNA sequence: TGTGCCAGCAGTCAGACTGACAGATACGAGCAGTACTTC.

This clone was picked up one time. The chain combines TRBV18 with TRBJ1-6; 7 bases line up with TRBD1. Trimming removed 1 base from V and 6 bases from J; junction bases left unmatched: 3. The CDR3 runs 15 residues. Looked up from germline, CDR1 is KGHSH and CDR2 is LQKENI. The CDR3 loop reads CASSPRDSRNSPLHF. The CDR3 nucleotides are TGTGCCAGCTCACCACGGGACAGCCGTAATTCACCCCTCCACTTT.

The rearrangement joins TRBV16 to TRBJ1-2; TRBD1 is a possible D gene (6 bases). CDR1 KGHSY and CDR2 FQNENV come from the germline V gene. This CDR3 spans 14 amino acids. Trimming shortened V by 4 bases and J by 1 base, and 10 bases separated the two germline ends. This CDR3 is CASSPRTDNYGYTF. The CDR3 bases are TGTGCCAGCAGCCCCCGGACAGATAACTATGGCTACACCTTC.

The sample holds one count of this clone. The CDR3 nucleotides read TGTGCCAGCAGCATACGGGACAGTTCCTACGAGCAGTACTTC. This codes for CASSIRDSSYEQYF. The chain employs TRBV5-5 and TRBJ2-7; TRBD1 aligns across 7 bases. Germline CDR1 is SGHKS and CDR2 is YYEKEE (reference sequence). CDR3 length equals 14 residues. The trim removed 4 bases at V and 1 base at J, leaving 5 bases unmatched.